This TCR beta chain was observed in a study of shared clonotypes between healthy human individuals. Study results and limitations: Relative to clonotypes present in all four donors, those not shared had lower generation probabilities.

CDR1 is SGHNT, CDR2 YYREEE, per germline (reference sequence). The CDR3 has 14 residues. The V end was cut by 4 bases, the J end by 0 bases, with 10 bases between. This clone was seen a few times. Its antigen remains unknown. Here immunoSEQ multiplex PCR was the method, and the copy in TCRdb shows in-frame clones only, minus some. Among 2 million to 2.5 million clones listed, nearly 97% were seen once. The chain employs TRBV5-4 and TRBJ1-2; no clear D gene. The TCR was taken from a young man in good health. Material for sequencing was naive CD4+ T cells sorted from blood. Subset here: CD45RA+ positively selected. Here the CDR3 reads CASSPPTANYGYTF. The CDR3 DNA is TGTGCCAGCAGCCCGCCGACGGCTAACTATGGCTACACCTTC.